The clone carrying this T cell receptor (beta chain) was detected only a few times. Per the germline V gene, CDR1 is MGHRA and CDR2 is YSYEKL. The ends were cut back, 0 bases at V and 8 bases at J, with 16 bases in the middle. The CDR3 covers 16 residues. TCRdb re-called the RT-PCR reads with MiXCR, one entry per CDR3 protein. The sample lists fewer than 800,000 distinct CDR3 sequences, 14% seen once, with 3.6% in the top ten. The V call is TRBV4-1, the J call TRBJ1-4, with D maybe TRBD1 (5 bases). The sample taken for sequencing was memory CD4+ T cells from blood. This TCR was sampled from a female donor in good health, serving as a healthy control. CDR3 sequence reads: CASSQEYQGSREKLFF. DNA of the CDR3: TGCGCCAGCAGCCAAGAGTATCAGGGTTCGAGGGAAAAACTGTTTTTT.